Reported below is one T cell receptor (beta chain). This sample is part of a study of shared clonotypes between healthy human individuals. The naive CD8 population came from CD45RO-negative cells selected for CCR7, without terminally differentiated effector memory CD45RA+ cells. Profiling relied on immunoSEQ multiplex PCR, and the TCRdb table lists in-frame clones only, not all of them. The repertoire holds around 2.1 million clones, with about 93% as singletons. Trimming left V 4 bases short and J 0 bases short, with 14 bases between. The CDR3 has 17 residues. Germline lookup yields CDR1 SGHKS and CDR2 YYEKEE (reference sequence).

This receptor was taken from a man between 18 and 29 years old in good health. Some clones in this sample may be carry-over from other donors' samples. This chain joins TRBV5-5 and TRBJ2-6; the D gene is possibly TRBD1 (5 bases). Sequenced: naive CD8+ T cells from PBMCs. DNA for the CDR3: TGTGCCAGCAGCCCCCCAGGGCTCAGCTCTGGGGCCAACGTCCTGACTTTC. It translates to CASSPPGLSSGANVLTF.